This paragraph reports one T cell receptor (beta chain). Everyone who took part was roughly 18 to 89 years old, and they came from about two dozen US areas. The sample is drawn from a study of blood T cell repertoires in COVID-19. There are 13 residues in the CDR3. CDR1 MNHEY and CDR2 SVGAGI come from the germline V gene. The V end was cut by 6 bases, the J end by 0 bases, with 8 bases between. TCRdb's table, derived via immunoSEQ multiplex PCR, lists solely in-frame clones and lacks some. The table includes about 400,000 clones, around nine tenths detected once. The source material was PBMCs or T cells enriched from blood (not recorded which). The rearrangement uses TRBV6-5 and TRBJ1-1; D remains ambiguous. The clonotype comes from a woman in her 30s who had recovered from COVID-19. In nucleotides, the CDR3 is TGTGCCAGCAGGCGGCAGATGAACACTGAAGCTTTCTTT. This gives the protein CASRRQMNTEAFF.